One sample yielded the 21 T cell receptor beta chains listed below, sequenced in a study of cytomegalovirus exposure and HLA in healthy donors. The PCR used 60 Vbeta and 13 Jbeta primers. Produced via immunoSEQ multiplex PCR; TCRdb's table is partial and in-frame only. The profile shows 150,000 to 200,000 clones, just under 80% of them singletons. The sample comprised PBMCs. These TCRs come from a woman aged 25 to 45 in good health and CMV-seropositive.

V and J are TRBV7-9 and TRBJ1-1; maybe TRBD1 (5 bases). CDR3 length equals 14 residues. Germline assignment: CDR1 SEHNR and CDR2 FQNEAQ (reference sequence). The germline V and J ends were trimmed by 5 bases and 4 bases, with 14 bases remaining between them. The CDR3: CASSPGRQSTEAFF. The CDR3 DNA follows: TGTGCCAGCAGCCCAGGCCGACAGTCCACTGAAGCTTTCTTT.

J is TRBJ2-5 and V is TRBV6-1, with a tentative D call TRBD1 (5 bases). This CDR3 spans 13 amino acids. Germline V lookup: CDR1 MNHNS, CDR2 SASEGT. The V end was cut by 6 bases, the J end by 5 bases, with 13 bases between. DNA for the CDR3: TGTGCCAGCAGGGAAACAGGTCGGGAGACCCAGTACTTC. Its protein is CASRETGRETQYF.

In DNA, the CDR3 is TGTGCCAGCAGCTCCACATGGGGAGGGACCTTAAATCAGCCCCAGCATTTT. This encodes CASSSTWGGTLNQPQHF. V gene TRBV28 combines with J gene TRBJ1-5; D is possibly TRBD1 (5 bases). The CDR3 runs 17 residues. CDR1 is MDHEN and CDR2 is SYDVKM in the germline V gene. Trimming took 6 bases from V and 4 from J, leaving 22 bases between them.

The rearrangement uses TRBV19 and TRBJ2-7; D possibly corresponds to TRBD1 (6 bases). CDR1 LNHDA and CDR2 SQIVND come from the germline V gene (reference sequence). V lost 4 bases and J 7 bases, leaving 20 bases between the germline ends. This CDR3 is built from 15 residues. Here the CDR3 DNA reads TGTGCCAGTAGTACCTCATGGGGGCGAGGGGCGGAGCAGTACTTC. It specifies CASSTSWGRGAEQYF.

The chain joins TRBV5-1 to TRBJ2-5, with D possibly TRBD2 on 6 matching bases. Germline lookup yields CDR1 SGHRS and CDR2 YFSETQ. V gave up 0 bases and J gave up 6 bases, with 15 bases separating them. This CDR3 contains 15 residues. CDR3: CASSLGQGGGKTQYF. The CDR3 nucleotides are TGCGCCAGCAGCTTGGGGCAGGGAGGTGGAAAGACCCAGTACTTC.

As concerns this clone: A far larger clone lies a single base away; this is likely a read error. Other DNA sequences within the sample encode an identical CDR3. The CDR3 coding sequence is TGTGCCAGCAGCCCAACGAGGAACACTGAAGCTTTCTTT. Translation gives CASSPTRNTEAFF. V is TRBV7-2 and J is TRBJ1-1, with D unclear. V lost 5 bases and J lost 1, with 8 bases in between. Per the germline V gene, CDR1 is SGHTA and CDR2 is FQGNSA. The CDR3 is made up of 13 amino acids.

V gene TRBV27 combines with J gene TRBJ2-7, with a tentative D call TRBD2 (5 bases). The length of the CDR3 is 15 residues. Germline CDR1 reads MNHEY; CDR2 reads SMNVEV (reference sequence). V was cut by 5 bases and J by 7 bases, with 21 bases left in between. The CDR3 DNA sequence: TGTGCCAGCAGTCCGACGGGCCTAGCAACGCATGAGCAGTACTTC. This encodes CASSPTGLATHEQYF.

This CDR3 reads CASSEFILRERNYNEQFF. For the CDR3, the DNA is TGTGCCAGCAGTGAGTTTATTTTGCGGGAGCGGAATTACAATGAGCAGTTCTTC. The V call is TRBV2, the J call TRBJ2-1, with 7 positions matching TRBD2. J gave up 4 bases and V 3 bases, and 15 bases lay outside the gene matches. CDR3 size: 18 residues. Germline V gene data show CDR1 as SNHLY and CDR2 as FYNNEI.

The chain couples TRBV6-6 to TRBJ2-3; 8 nucleotides match TRBD1. V shed 7 bases and J 4 bases; nucleotides not matched to a gene: 13. Germline V gene data show CDR1 as MNHNY and CDR2 as SVGAGI (reference sequence). The CDR3 consists of 16 residues. The CDR3 coding sequence is TGTGCCAGCACCTTACAGGGGGTAGCCGGGCCAGATACGCAGTATTTT. Translating gives CASTLQGVAGPDTQYF.

The rearrangement uses TRBV9 and TRBJ2-6; D unclear. This CDR3 spans 14 amino acids. Germline V lookup: CDR1 SGDLS, CDR2 YYNGEE. With 5 bases removed from V and 0 bases from J, the gap between germline ends came to 6 bases. The CDR3 loop is CASSSGSGANVLTF. In DNA form, the CDR3 reads TGTGCCAGCAGTTCGGGCTCTGGGGCCAACGTCCTGACTTTC.

The J gene is TRBJ1-4, the V gene TRBV6-5, with D perhaps TRBD1 (6 bases). CDR1 is MNHEY and CDR2 is SVGAGI in the germline V gene. The CDR3 runs to 15 residues. The ends were cut back, 2 bases at V and 3 bases at J, with 10 bases in the middle. The CDR3 nucleotides read TGTGCCAGCAGTTACGGGAGGGGGGCTAATGAAAAACTGTTTTTT. Amino acid sequence: CASSYGRGANEKLFF.

The chain recombines TRBV13 with TRBJ2-3, with 10 bases matching TRBD2. This CDR3 comprises 17 residues. Looked up from germline, CDR1 is PRHDT and CDR2 is FYEKMQ (reference sequence). With V trimmed by 2 bases and J by 4 bases, 9 bases remained unmatched. CDR3 sequence: CASSLKPSGSSADTQYF. The DNA of the CDR3 is TGTGCCAGCAGCTTAAAGCCTAGCGGGAGTAGTGCAGATACGCAGTATTTT.

Of note for this clone: The same CDR3 is also encoded by other DNA sequences in this sample. The rearrangement links TRBV9 to TRBJ2-7; a weak D match, TRBD2 (8 bases). Trimming shortened V by 3 bases and J by 3 bases, and 13 bases separated the two germline ends. CDR1 is SGDLS, CDR2 YYNGEE, per germline. The CDR3 spans 14 residues. CDR3 sequence (DNA): TGTGCCAGCAGCGCGGGAGGGGGCCTCTACGAGCAGTACTTC. This encodes CASSAGGGLYEQYF.

The chain recombines TRBV7-9 with TRBJ2-3, with 8 positions matching TRBD1. The CDR3 has 11 amino acids. V lost 5 bases to trimming and J lost 10 bases; unmatched junction nucleotides: 2. Germline CDR1 is SEHNR and CDR2 is FQNEAQ (reference sequence). In nucleotides, the CDR3 is TGTGCCAGCAGCGAGGACAGGGCGCAGTATTTT. This gives the protein CASSEDRAQYF.

This clone was found a few times. The J gene is TRBJ2-2, the V gene TRBV5-4; TRBD1 agrees at 7 bases. There are 13 residues in the CDR3. Germline V gene lookup returns CDR1 SGHNT and CDR2 YYREEE (reference sequence). Trimming took 3 bases from V and 7 from J; bases not matched to a gene: 3. The CDR3 loop reads CASSWGTVGELFF. The CDR3 nucleotides are TGTGCCAGCAGCTGGGGGACAGTCGGGGAGCTGTTTTTT.

This chain connects TRBV7-2 to TRBJ2-7; 10 bases align to TRBD2. CDR3 length: 16 amino acids. Per germline, CDR1 SGHTA and CDR2 FQGNSA. V was clipped by 1 base and J by 3 bases; unmatched bases: 6. In DNA, the CDR3 is TGTGCCAGCAGCTTAGGGAGTGCTAGCGGGGGCTACGAGCAGTACTTC. Its protein product is CASSLGSASGGYEQYF.

This clone was seen more than once but under ten times. The V and J genes are TRBV4-1 and TRBJ1-5; the match to TRBD1 covers 7 bases. V lost 1 base and J lost 5; bases outside the gene matches: 11. CDR1 and CDR2 (germline): MGHRA, YSYEKL. CDR3 length equals 17 residues. CDR3 region: CASSQGLRGKADQPQHF. The CDR3 DNA reads TGCGCCAGCAGCCAAGGCCTCAGGGGGAAGGCAGATCAGCCCCAGCATTTT.

The chain joins TRBV6-5 to TRBJ1-2; the match to TRBD1 covers 7 bases. V lost 2 bases, J lost 7 bases, and 4 bases stayed unmatched. Germline CDR1 and CDR2: MNHEY and SVGAGI. The CDR3 spans 13 residues. Here the CDR3 DNA reads TGTGCCAGCAGTTACCGACAGGGAGGTGGCTACACCTTC. Translating it yields CASSYRQGGGYTF.

This clone was counted only a few times. The V and J genes are TRBV6-1 and TRBJ2-7; 9 nucleotides agree with TRBD1. Per germline, CDR1 MNHNS and CDR2 SASEGT. With V trimmed by 8 bases and J by 1 base, 6 bases remained unmatched. This CDR3 contains 14 residues. The CDR3 protein is CASHTGGPSYEQYF. The CDR3 nucleotides read TGTGCCAGCCATACAGGGGGCCCTTCCTACGAGCAGTACTTC.

The rearrangement uses TRBV7-9 and TRBJ2-1; 11 bases agree with TRBD1. Germline values: CDR1 SEHNR, CDR2 FQNEAQ (reference sequence). This CDR3 spans 16 amino acids. With V trimmed by 6 bases and J by 8 bases, 12 bases remained unmatched. The chain's CDR3 is CASRLSRTGGLDEQFF. CDR3 in DNA: TGTGCCAGCAGACTCTCGAGGACAGGGGGCTTGGATGAGCAGTTCTTC.

The rearrangement links TRBV9 to TRBJ2-1; 14 bases fit TRBD2. The trim removed 3 bases at V and 9 bases at J, leaving 20 bases unmatched. Germline values: CDR1 SGDLS, CDR2 YYNGEE. The CDR3 length is 20 residues. The CDR3, as DNA: TGTGCCAGCAGCGCCCACGTCTATCCAGGACTAGCGGGGGGCCGGAGTGAGCAGTTCTTC. Protein: CASSAHVYPGLAGGRSEQFF.